The text below deals with one TCR beta chain. Positive CCR7 selection of CD45RO-negative cells yielded the naive CD8 cells, and terminally differentiated effector memory CD45RA+ cells were excluded. Germline V CDR1 and CDR2: SGHRS, YFSETQ. The V end lost 4 bases, the J end lost 4 bases, and 19 bases lay between the germline ends. There are 16 residues in the CDR3. The entry originates in a study of shared clonotypes between healthy human individuals. Across the whole study: The donors, two women and a few men, were aged 18 to 49.

Deep was the level at which the assay was run. Clones were sequenced by immunoSEQ multiplex PCR, and TCRdb holds only the in-frame ones, with some missing. The data show millions of clones, about 94% seen once. Sequencing was done on a sample of naive CD8+ T cells sorted from blood. The V gene is TRBV5-1, the J gene TRBJ2-3; D remains unclear. The TCR was taken from a man between 18 and 35 years old in good health. CDR3 DNA sequence: TGCGCCAGCAGCCCCTTCCCACTTGCGAGCGCAGATACGCAGTATTTT. Translation gives CASSPFPLASADTQYF.